This T cell receptor beta chain was captured in a study of shared T cell receptors in the human thymus. The ends were cut back, 6 bases at V and 3 bases at J, with 11 bases in the middle. In germline, CDR1 is MDHEN, CDR2 SYDVKM. There are 13 residues in the CDR3. Generated by immunoSEQ multiplex PCR, the TCRdb table keeps only in-frame clones and is missing some. In the table there are hundreds of thousands of clones, around nine tenths of which are singletons. Separately, the same data were catalogued under a study of human thymus T cells. That paper adds: Those donating were healthy Finnish infants in corrective surgery for congenital heart defects. Thymic samples were excised during corrective heart operations. Repertoires sampled from thymus and blood appeared biased in V and J gene usage.

The V gene is TRBV28, the J gene TRBJ1-1, with D tentatively TRBD1 (5 bases). Sequencing was performed on thymocytes. This sequence originates from a boy in the first two years of life with a congenital heart defect. DNA of the CDR3: TGTGCCAGCAGCCCTGGAGGGGACACTGAAGCTTTCTTT. This sequence encodes CASSPGGDTEAFF. The complete variable domain, with remaining parts taken from reference TRBV28 and TRBJ1-1, reads DVKVTQSSRYLVKRTGEKVFLECVQDMDHENMFWYRQDPGLGLRLIYFSYDVKMKEKGDIPEGYSVSREKKERFSLILESASTNQTSMYLCASSPGGDTEAFFGQGTRLTVV.